This TCR beta chain was retrieved from a study of blood T cell repertoires in COVID-19. Study summary: Material from acute and convalescent COVID-19 was sourced from the United States, Italy and Spain. Nucleic acid was either cDNA or gDNA, and it came from T cells, B-cell-depleted T cells, or PBMCs.

Original processing notes: For nucleated cells, counts were estimated from reference gene primer amplification. Sequencing used immunoSEQ multiplex PCR; TCRdb keeps in-frame clones, though not all of them. The D gene and trimming were derived from the DNA, and the V and J assignments and clone size from that table. The sample shows around 92,000 clones, over 80% of them seen only once. This CDR3 comprises 14 residues. Trimming took off 4 bases at V and 9 bases at J, with 16 bases between the two ends. Germline-derived CDR1 and CDR2 are SNHLY and FYNNEI. Sequencing input: peripheral blood. V gene TRBV2 combines with J gene TRBJ2-1; maybe TRBD2 (7 bases). This clonotype originated in a woman over 75 with acute or convalescent COVID-19. The CDR3 loop is CASSVRGRESEQFF. The CDR3 coding sequence is TGTGCCAGCAGTGTCCGGGGGCGGGAGAGTGAGCAGTTCTTC.